Each of the 20 T cell receptor beta chains below was sequenced from the same sample in a study of blood T cells in healthy people across ages. A second PCR of 7 to 11 cycles used a sample-barcoded 5' primer and a J-beta primer mix. TCRdb re-called the 5' RACE reads with MiXCR, one entry per CDR3 protein. The sample shows roughly 500,000 distinct CDR3 sequences, about 25% of them seen only once. The specimen was blood. These receptors originate from a woman in her 70s in good health.

This clonotype was seen a few times. This sequence joins TRBV6-5 and TRBJ2-2, with TRBD1 as a possible D gene (5 bases). The germline gives CDR1 MNHEY, CDR2 SVGAGI. With 8 bases removed from V and 0 bases from J, the gap between germline ends came to 7 bases. CDR3 size: 13 residues. The chain's CDR3 is CASLTANTGELFF. DNA for the CDR3: TGTGCCAGCTTGACAGCGAACACCGGGGAGCTGTTTTTT.

The genes are TRBV20-1 and TRBJ2-1; 11 bases are shared with TRBD2. The J call is in doubt because the DNA end fits TRBJ2-7 better. This CDR3 comprises 15 residues. The germline V gene has CDR1 DFQATT and CDR2 SNEGSKA (reference sequence). The CDR3 bases are TGCAGTGGCTCCGGGACTAGCGGCTACTCCTACGAGCAGTACTTC. Its protein product is CSGSGTSGYSYEQYF.

V gene TRBV29-1 combines with J gene TRBJ1-1; D may be TRBD1 (5 bases). Germline V gene sequence: CDR1 SQVTM, CDR2 ANQGSEA. The CDR3 is 13 amino acids. V lost 0 bases, J lost 0 bases, and 5 bases lay in between. CDR3 nucleotides: TGCAGCGTTGAAGAAGGGGTGAACACTGAAGCTTTCTTT. Translating gives CSVEEGVNTEAFF.

The J gene is TRBJ1-3, the V gene TRBV5-1, with TRBD1 matching over 7 bases. The CDR3 consists of 16 residues. Trimming removed 5 bases from V and 4 bases from J; junction bases left unmatched: 12. The germline gives CDR1 SGHRS, CDR2 YFSETQ. Here the CDR3 reads CASRSAWDSPGNTIYF. The CDR3 DNA sequence: TGCGCCAGCAGATCGGCATGGGACAGTCCGGGAAACACCATATATTTT.

The table lists this clonotype with a few counts. This sequence joins TRBV12-3 or TRBV12-4 and TRBJ1-1; the D gene is possibly TRBD1 (5 bases). This CDR3 spans 13 amino acids. V was clipped by 4 bases and J by 3 bases, with 9 bases between them. The CDR3 region is CASSSGADTEAFF. The CDR3 DNA follows: TGTGCCAGCAGTTCCGGGGCAGACACTGAAGCTTTCTTT.

Ten or more counts support this clonotype. The chain links TRBV12-3 or TRBV12-4 to TRBJ1-2; 7 bases are a match to TRBD1. The CDR3 is 13 residues long. V gave up 3 bases and J gave up 7 bases; unmatched junction bases: 5. CDR3 residues: CASSFQGGGGYTF. CDR3 in DNA: TGTGCCAGCAGTTTCCAGGGGGGTGGTGGCTACACCTTC.

This clonotype appeared a few times. The chain recombines TRBV7-2 with TRBJ2-7; D might be TRBD1 (5 bases). The CDR3 runs 12 residues. Between the trimmed V and J ends, which lost 3 bases and 9 bases, there was a span of 12 bases. The germline gives CDR1 SGHTA, CDR2 FQGNSA. The CDR3 region has the DNA TGTGCCAGCAGCTTCTACAGGTCCGGGCAGTACTTC. It translates to CASSFYRSGQYF.

This clonotype was recorded at least ten times. The chain couples TRBV13 to TRBJ1-2; D gene unclear. Trimming left V 3 bases short and J 5 bases short, with 13 bases between. The germline V gene has CDR1 PRHDT and CDR2 FYEKMQ (reference sequence). CDR3 length equals 14 residues. The CDR3 is CASSLYEARYGYTF. The CDR3 nucleotides are TGTGCCAGCAGCTTGTACGAGGCGCGGTATGGCTACACCTTC. The full variable domain, with the rest looked up from reference TRBV13 and TRBJ1-2, is AAGVIQSPRHLIKEKRETATLKCYPIPRHDTVYWYQQGPGQDPQFLISFYEKMQSDKGSIPDRFSAQQFSDYHSELNMSSLELGDSALYFCASSLYEARYGYTFGSGTRLTVV.

In this sample, this clonotype turned up many times. V is TRBV7-2 and J is TRBJ2-7; 8 bases agree with TRBD2. V was pared by 3 bases and J by 4 bases, with 8 bases of the junction left unmatched. The CDR3 is 15 amino acids. Germline V CDR1 and CDR2: SGHTA, FQGNSA. Here the CDR3 reads CASSFTSGSHYEQYF. CDR3 coding DNA: TGTGCCAGCAGCTTCACTAGCGGTTCCCATTACGAGCAGTACTTC.

This clonotype appeared a few times. This chain uses TRBV6-2 or TRBV6-3 with TRBJ2-5, with no clear D. Trimming stripped 2 bases from V and 2 bases from J, with 9 bases between. The CDR3 is made up of 14 amino acids. CDR1 MNHEY and CDR2 SVGEGT come from the germline V gene. CDR3 nucleotide sequence: TGTGCCAGCAGTTACGTGGGCCTACAAGAGACCCAGTACTTC. It yields the protein CASSYVGLQETQYF.

The chain combines TRBV18 with TRBJ2-5, with 10 bases matching TRBD1. Gene TRBJ2-7 matches the end of the DNA better, so the J call may be wrong. The CDR3 is 16 amino acids. Germline V gives CDR1 KGHSH, CDR2 LQKENI. CDR3 protein: CASSLVSGQGINEQYF. In DNA, the CDR3 is TGTGCCAGCTCCCTTGTATCGGGACAGGGGATAAACGAGCAGTACTTC.

The V gene is TRBV27, the J gene TRBJ2-5; perhaps TRBD2 as D (5 bases). V lost 8 bases, J lost 1 base, and 23 bases lay in between. The germline CDR1 and CDR2 sequences are MNHEY and SMNVEV (reference sequence). This CDR3 region has 17 residues. The CDR3 here is CASSRSLAPAFQETQYF. The CDR3 region has the DNA TGTGCCAGCTCACGGAGCCTAGCCCCCGCGTTCCAAGAGACCCAGTACTTC.

This clonotype was counted between two and nine times. This chain links TRBV5-1 with TRBJ2-7; the match to TRBD1 covers 7 bases. From germline, CDR1 is SGHRS and CDR2 YFSETQ. This CDR3 has 15 residues. V lost 4 bases, J lost 3 bases, and 10 bases stayed unmatched. For the CDR3, the DNA is TGCGCCAGCAGCCCGACGGACAGGAGCTACTACGAGCAGTACTTC. Translation: CASSPTDRSYYEQYF.

This clonotype was counted a few times. This sequence joins TRBV12-5 and TRBJ2-7; either TRBD1 or TRBD2 may fit D (5 bases each). In germline, CDR1 is LGHNT, CDR2 FRNRAP. V was cut by 1 base and J by 1 base, with 11 bases left in between. This CDR3 contains 15 residues. CDR3 region: CASGLARGSSYEQYF. The CDR3 region has the DNA TGTGCTAGTGGTTTGGCCCGGGGCTCTTCCTACGAGCAGTACTTC.

This clonotype has a handful of counts. The chain is built from TRBV12-3 or TRBV12-4 and TRBJ1-4, with D uncertain. The CDR3 is made up of 12 amino acids. Trimming took 2 bases from V and 5 from J, leaving 3 bases between them. The CDR3 protein is CASSLRNEKLFF. DNA for the CDR3: TGTGCCAGCAGTTTACGGAATGAAAAACTGTTTTTT.

V gene TRBV25-1 combines with J gene TRBJ2-1; D unclear. The CDR3 is 11 residues long. V dropped 5 bases and J dropped 10 bases, with 9 bases sitting between them. Per the germline V gene, CDR1 is MGHDK and CDR2 is SYGVNS. The DNA of the CDR3 is TGTGCCAGCAGTATACCGCTAGAGCAGTTCTTC. Amino acids: CASSIPLEQFF.

The rearrangement links TRBV20-1 to TRBJ2-5; D possibly matches TRBD1 or TRBD2 (6 bases each). With the DNA end fitting TRBJ2-7 better, the J assignment may be wrong. Germline values: CDR1 DFQATT, CDR2 SNEGSKA (reference sequence). The CDR3 has 14 residues. DNA for the CDR3: TGCAGTGCTAGAGGGGGGGCAGTGACCTACGAGCAGTACTTC. It codes for CSARGGAVTYEQYF.

This clonotype showed up many times. The V and J genes are TRBV6-1 and TRBJ1-4; D not certain. The CDR3 loop spans 11 amino acids. V lost 1 base, J lost 16 bases, and 10 bases lay in between. Germline V gene lookup returns CDR1 MNHNS and CDR2 SASEGT. Here the CDR3 reads CASSEERRRFF. The CDR3 DNA sequence: TGTGCCAGCAGTGAAGAGCGACGGAGGTTTTTT.

This clonotype has just a few counts. The gene calls are TRBV5-1 and TRBJ1-5, with D hard to call. V was cut by 5 bases and J by 4 bases, with 13 bases left in between. CDR1 is SGHRS and CDR2 is YFSETQ in the germline V gene. This CDR3 contains 14 residues. The CDR3 DNA reads as TGCGCCAGCAGACGCGGACCAGAGAATCAGCCCCAGCATTTT. Protein: CASRRGPENQPQHF.

The rearrangement joins TRBV5-1 to TRBJ2-5; 8 bases are a match to TRBD2. The CDR3 extends over 17 amino acids. The ends lost 4 bases at V and 4 bases at J; junction bases unmatched: 15. Germline V gene sequence: CDR1 SGHRS, CDR2 YFSETQ. The CDR3 loop reads CASSRSGGPSVAETQYF. CDR3 nucleotide sequence: TGCGCCAGCAGCCGCTCGGGGGGGCCGTCTGTCGCAGAGACCCAGTACTTC.